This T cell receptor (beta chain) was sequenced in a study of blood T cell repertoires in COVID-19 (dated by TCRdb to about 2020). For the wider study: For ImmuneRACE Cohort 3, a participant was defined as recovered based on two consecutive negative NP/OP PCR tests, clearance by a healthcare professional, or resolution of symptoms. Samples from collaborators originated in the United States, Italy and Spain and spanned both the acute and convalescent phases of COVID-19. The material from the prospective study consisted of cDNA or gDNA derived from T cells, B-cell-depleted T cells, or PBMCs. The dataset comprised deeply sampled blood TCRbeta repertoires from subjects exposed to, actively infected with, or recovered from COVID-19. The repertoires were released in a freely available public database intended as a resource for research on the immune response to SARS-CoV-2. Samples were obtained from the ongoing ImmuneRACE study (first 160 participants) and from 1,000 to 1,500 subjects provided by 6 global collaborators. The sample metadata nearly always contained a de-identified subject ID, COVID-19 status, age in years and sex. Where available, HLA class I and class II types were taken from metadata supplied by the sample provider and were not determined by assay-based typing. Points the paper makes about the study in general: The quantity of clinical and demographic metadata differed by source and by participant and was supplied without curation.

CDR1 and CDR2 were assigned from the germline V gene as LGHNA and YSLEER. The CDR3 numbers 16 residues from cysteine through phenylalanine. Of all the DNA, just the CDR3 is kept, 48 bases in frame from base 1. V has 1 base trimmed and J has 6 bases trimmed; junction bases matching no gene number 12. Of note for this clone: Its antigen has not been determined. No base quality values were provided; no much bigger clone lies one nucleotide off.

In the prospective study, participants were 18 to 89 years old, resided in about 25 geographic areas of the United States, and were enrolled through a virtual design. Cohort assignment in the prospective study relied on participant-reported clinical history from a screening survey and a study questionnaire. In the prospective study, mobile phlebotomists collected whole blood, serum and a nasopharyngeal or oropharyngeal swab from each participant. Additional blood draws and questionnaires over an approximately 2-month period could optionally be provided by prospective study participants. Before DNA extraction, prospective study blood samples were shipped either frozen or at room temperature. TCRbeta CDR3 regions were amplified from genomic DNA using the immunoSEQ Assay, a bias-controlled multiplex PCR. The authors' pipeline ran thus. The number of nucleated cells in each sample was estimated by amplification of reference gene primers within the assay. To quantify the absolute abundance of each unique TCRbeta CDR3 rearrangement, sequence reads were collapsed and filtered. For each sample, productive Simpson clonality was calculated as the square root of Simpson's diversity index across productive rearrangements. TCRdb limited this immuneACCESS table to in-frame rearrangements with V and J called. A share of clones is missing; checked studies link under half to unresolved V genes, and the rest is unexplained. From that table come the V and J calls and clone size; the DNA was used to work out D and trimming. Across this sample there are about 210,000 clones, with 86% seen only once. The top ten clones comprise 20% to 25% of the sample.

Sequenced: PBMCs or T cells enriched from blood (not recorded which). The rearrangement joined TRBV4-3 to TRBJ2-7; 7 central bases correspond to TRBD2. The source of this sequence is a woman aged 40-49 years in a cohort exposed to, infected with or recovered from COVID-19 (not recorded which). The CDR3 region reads CASSQVEGRALFEQYF. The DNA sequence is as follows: TGCGCCAGCAGCCAAGTCGAGGGGAGGGCCCTCTTCGAGCAGTACTTC.